This T cell receptor beta chain was captured in a study of T cell responses to AZD1222 COVID-19 vaccine. This CDR3 has 15 residues. Trimming took 11 bases from V and 6 from J, leaving 26 bases between them. Germline V lookup: CDR1 ENHRY, CDR2 SYGVKD. Generated by immunoSEQ multiplex PCR, the TCRdb table keeps only in-frame clones and is missing some. The sample shows some 200,000 clones, 80% to 90% of them seen only once. This sequence was found in an adult in good health. The sequenced sample was peripheral blood, obtained on day 0 of AZD1222 vaccination. The V and J genes are TRBV10-3 and TRBJ2-7, with TRBD2 as a possible D gene (7 bases). Here the CDR3 reads CASQGQQLASVEQYF. CDR3 DNA sequence: TGTGCCTCCCAGGGGCAACAACTAGCGTCAGTCGAGCAGTACTTC.